This TCR beta chain was retrieved from a study of PD-L1 blockade in urothelial cancer. On the study more broadly: Blood yielded a median of about 150,000 T cells per sample. Overall study results and limits: Tumor-associated clones in blood expanded more at 3 weeks in durable-benefit patients.

Libraries were prepared by immunoSEQ multiplex PCR; TCRdb keeps only in-frame clonotypes and omits some of them. The sample records more than 60,000 clones, 88% being singletons. The CDR3 is 12 amino acids. Germline-derived CDR1 and CDR2 are SEHNR and FQNEAQ (reference sequence). V gave up 10 bases and J gave up 6 bases, with 15 bases separating them. The time point here: peripheral blood 6 weeks after treatment start. On this clone itself: What it recognizes is unknown.

The rearrangement joins TRBV7-9 to TRBJ1-2, with D uncertain. This sample comprised PBMCs, obtained around atezolizumab (anti-PD-L1) treatment. The sequence was collected from a man in his 60s with urothelial cancer. CDR3 protein: CAKRQVADGYTF. DNA for the CDR3: TGTGCCAAACGTCAAGTGGCTGATGGCTACACCTTC.